Each of the 9 T cell receptor beta chains below was sequenced from the same sample in a study of T cell responses to AZD1222 COVID-19 vaccine. Repertoires were generated with immunoSEQ multiplex PCR, while TCRdb's copy carries only in-frame clones and drops some. The table has 110,000 to 150,000 clones, around 85% seen once; the top ten hold around 8%. The sample here was peripheral blood, taken on day 0 of AZD1222 vaccination. The receptors stem from an adult in good health.

The CDR3 protein is CASTKGGVAYNEQFF. DNA for the CDR3: TGTGCCAGCACCAAAGGGGGAGTGGCCTACAATGAGCAGTTCTTC. The chain employs TRBV2 and TRBJ2-1; maybe TRBD1 (6 bases). CDR1 is SNHLY, CDR2 FYNNEI, per germline. Deletions cut 7 bases from V and 2 bases from J, with 15 bases between. This CDR3 is 15 amino acids long.

V gene TRBV2 combines with J gene TRBJ2-3; D remains unclear. Per the germline V gene, CDR1 is SNHLY and CDR2 is FYNNEI. The ends were cut back, 5 bases at V and 1 base at J, with 7 bases in the middle. The CDR3 has 13 residues. The CDR3 loop reads CASSRGGTDTQYF. DNA for the CDR3: TGTGCCAGCAGTCGTGGGGGCACAGATACGCAGTATTTT.

The V gene is TRBV5-6, the J gene TRBJ2-7, with TRBD2 as a possible D gene (5 bases). The CDR3 runs to 14 residues. The V and J ends lost 0 bases and 2 bases respectively, with 9 bases between them. Looked up from germline, CDR1 is SGHDT and CDR2 is YYEEEE. The CDR3 is CASSLGAGTYEQYF. The DNA of the CDR3 is TGTGCCAGCAGCTTGGGGGCCGGGACCTACGAGCAGTACTTC.

Only a few counts were recorded for this clone. For the CDR3, the DNA is TGTGCCTCTAACCGATGGGGAACCGGGGAGCTGTTTTTT. This encodes CASNRWGTGELFF. V usage is TRBV30 and J usage is TRBJ2-2; D uncertain. Trimming removed 7 bases from V and 5 bases from J, with 14 bases in between. The CDR3 loop spans 13 amino acids. Germline V CDR1 and CDR2: GTSNPN, SVGIG (reference sequence).

This chain links TRBV9 with TRBJ1-2, with 8 bases aligning to TRBD1. The V and J ends lost 4 bases and 4 bases, in that order; junction bases with no gene match: 3. Germline values: CDR1 SGDLS, CDR2 YYNGEE. The CDR3 contains 13 residues. CDR3 nucleotide sequence: TGTGCCAGCAGCATCGGGACAGGCTATGGCTACACCTTC. It encodes CASSIGTGYGYTF.

The chain combines TRBV6-1 with TRBJ1-2; D not resolved. CDR3 length equals 14 residues. Per the germline V gene, CDR1 is MNHNS and CDR2 is SASEGT. The V and J ends lost 2 bases and 2 bases respectively, with 9 bases between them. The DNA for the CDR3 is TGTGCCAGCAGTGAATGGACGGAAAACTATGGCTACACCTTC. Protein: CASSEWTENYGYTF.

The chain is built from TRBV27 and TRBJ2-7; 7 nucleotides align to TRBD1. V shed 2 bases, J shed 5 bases, and the junction held 12 bases outside the gene matches. The germline CDR1 and CDR2 sequences are MNHEY and SMNVEV (reference sequence). This CDR3 comprises 16 residues. Here the CDR3 reads CASSLIDVRGPHEQYF. The CDR3 bases are TGTGCCAGCAGTTTAATTGATGTGAGGGGGCCTCACGAGCAGTACTTC.

The V call is TRBV11-2, the J call TRBJ2-7; D uncertain. V lost 3 bases to trimming and J lost 3 bases, with 12 bases between them. Germline-derived CDR1 and CDR2 are SGHAT and FQNNGV. The CDR3 is 14 residues long. The CDR3 DNA reads as TGTGCCAGCAGCTTCCTAGAGAATGACTACGAGCAGTACTTC. As protein: CASSFLENDYEQYF. Full variable domain (remainder filled in from reference TRBV11-2 and TRBJ2-7): EAGVAQSPRYKIIEKRQSVAFWCNPISGHATLYWYQQILGQGPKLLIQFQNNGVVDDSQLPKDRFSAERLKGVDSTLKIQPAKLEDSAVYLCASSFLENDYEQYFGPGTRLTVT.

This chain connects TRBV4-2 to TRBJ1-1, with a weak D call TRBD1 (6 bases). Germline V gene lookup returns CDR1 LGHNA and CDR2 YNFKEQ. The CDR3 contains 13 residues. V was shortened by 4 bases and J by 4 bases, with 10 bases between the two germline ends. The DNA of the CDR3 is TGTGCCAGCAGCCCCGCGGGGGCCACTGAAGCTTTCTTT. This translates into CASSPAGATEAFF.